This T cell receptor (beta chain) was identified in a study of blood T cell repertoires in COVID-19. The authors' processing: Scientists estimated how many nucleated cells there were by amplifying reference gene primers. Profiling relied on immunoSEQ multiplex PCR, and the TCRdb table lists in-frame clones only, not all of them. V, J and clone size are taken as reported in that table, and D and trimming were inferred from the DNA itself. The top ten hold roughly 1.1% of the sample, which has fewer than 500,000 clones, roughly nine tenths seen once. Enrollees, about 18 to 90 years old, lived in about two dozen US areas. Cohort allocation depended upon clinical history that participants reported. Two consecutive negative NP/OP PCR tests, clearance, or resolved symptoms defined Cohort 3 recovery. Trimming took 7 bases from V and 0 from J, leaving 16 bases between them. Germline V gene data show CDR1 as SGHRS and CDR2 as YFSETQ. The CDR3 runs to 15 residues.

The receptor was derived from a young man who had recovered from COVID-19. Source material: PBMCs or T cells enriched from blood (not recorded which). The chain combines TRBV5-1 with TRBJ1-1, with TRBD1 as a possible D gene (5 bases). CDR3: CASSQGGAMNTEAFF. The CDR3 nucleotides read TGCGCCAGCTCTCAAGGTGGGGCCATGAACACTGAAGCTTTCTTT.